This T cell receptor beta chain comes out of a study of CD8 T cells in ankylosing spondylitis (dated by TCRdb to about 2017). Notes on the research overall: To find TCR variants linked to disease, the study profiled T cell receptor beta repertoires in ankylosing spondylitis patients and healthy donors. Samples of peripheral blood were taken, and for ankylosing spondylitis patients, synovial fluid was collected as well. The full study cohort was made up of roughly 25 ankylosing spondylitis patients and 108 healthy donors.

As for this clonotype: This clone's antigen is unknown. No clone much larger than this one lies a single base away; base qualities are absent.

The CDR3 numbers 16 residues from cysteine through phenylalanine. The retained sequence is limited to the CDR3, 48 bases, with the frame set at the first base. Based on the germline V gene, the CDR1 and CDR2 sequences are SGHRS and YFSETQ. V gives up 2 bases and J gives up 2 bases, and the segment between their germline ends measures 16 bases. General study outcomes and caveats: The disease-linked clones were reported as significantly enriched in matched synovial fluid samples from ankylosing spondylitis patients. Some of the motif variants had been reported before in the synovial fluid and blood of reactive arthritis patients, a finding that suggests common disease-initiation mechanisms. A TCR beta motif of fewer than 10 highly homologous amino acid variants appeared characteristic of blood from ankylosing spondylitis patients. A CD8+ phenotype was shown by the disease-linked clones, which were found at relatively low frequencies in peripheral blood.

Sequencing took place on an Illumina HiSeq 2500. Quantitative 5'-RACE with molecular barcodes was used to prepare TCR beta libraries. Per the source publication's procedure: A new computational method based on a probabilistic model of VDJ rearrangement was used to identify disease-linked TCR variants. The public sequencing data were trimmed at Q25 with fastp and processed into clonotypes with MiXCR by TCRdb, which kept only in-frame beta chains. A single entry per CDR3 protein holds the most common genes and DNA from its merged rows. These V and J calls rely on TCRdb rather than the paper's analysis. The sample yields some 840,000 distinct CDR3 sequences; 12% were counted once. The top ten clones comprise 0.51% of the sample.

In this chain, TRBV5-1 is recombined with TRBJ1-1; 6 matching bases give a weak D call of TRBD1. Sample: blood, either unsorted or a sorted T cell fraction (not recorded which). This TCR was recovered from a male donor with ankylosing spondylitis. The nucleotide sequence reads as follows: TGCGCCAGCAGCTTACAGGGTTTAGGGGGAAACACTGAAGCTTTCTTT. This codes for CASSLQGLGGNTEAFF.